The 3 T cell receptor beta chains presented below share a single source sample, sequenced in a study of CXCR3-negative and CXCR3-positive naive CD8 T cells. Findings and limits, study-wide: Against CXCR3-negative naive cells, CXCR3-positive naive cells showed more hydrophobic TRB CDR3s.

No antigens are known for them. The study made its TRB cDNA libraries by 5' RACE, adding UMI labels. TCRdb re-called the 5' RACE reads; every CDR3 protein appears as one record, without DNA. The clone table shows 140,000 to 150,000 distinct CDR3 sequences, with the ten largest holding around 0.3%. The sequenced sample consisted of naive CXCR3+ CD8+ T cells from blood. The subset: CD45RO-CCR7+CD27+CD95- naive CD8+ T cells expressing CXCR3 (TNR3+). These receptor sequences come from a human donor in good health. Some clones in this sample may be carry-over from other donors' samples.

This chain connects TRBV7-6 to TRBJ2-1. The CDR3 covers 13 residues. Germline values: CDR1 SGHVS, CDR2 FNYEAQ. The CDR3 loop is CASSFAEYNEQFF.

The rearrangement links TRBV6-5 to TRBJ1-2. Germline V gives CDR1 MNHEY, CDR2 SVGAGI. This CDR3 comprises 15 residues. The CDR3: CASSPGLRGSNGYTF.

The CDR3 here is CAGSRGDGANALTF. The chain is built from TRBV30 and TRBJ2-6; the TCRdb D gene call, TRBD1, has no DNA to confirm it. This CDR3 is built from 14 residues. Germline CDR1 is GTSNPN and CDR2 is SVGIG (reference sequence).